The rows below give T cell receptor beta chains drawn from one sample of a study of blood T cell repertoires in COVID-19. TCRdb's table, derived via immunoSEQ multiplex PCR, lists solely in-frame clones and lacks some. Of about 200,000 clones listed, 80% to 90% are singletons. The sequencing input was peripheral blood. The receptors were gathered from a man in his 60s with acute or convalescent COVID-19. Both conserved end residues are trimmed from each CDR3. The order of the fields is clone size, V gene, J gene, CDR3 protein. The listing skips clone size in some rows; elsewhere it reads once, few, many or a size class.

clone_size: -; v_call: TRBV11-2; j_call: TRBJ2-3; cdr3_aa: ASSLVFPKGQGAADTQY
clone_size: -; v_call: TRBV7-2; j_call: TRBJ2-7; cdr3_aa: ASSLRKGEGTVRYEQY
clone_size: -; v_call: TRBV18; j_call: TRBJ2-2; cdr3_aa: ASSPGLAVNTGELF
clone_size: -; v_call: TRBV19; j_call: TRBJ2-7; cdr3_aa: ASSMSESYYEQY
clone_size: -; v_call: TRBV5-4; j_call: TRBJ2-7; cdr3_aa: ASSLDWDLTLYEQY
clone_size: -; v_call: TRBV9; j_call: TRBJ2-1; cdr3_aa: ASSVEGTLYEQF
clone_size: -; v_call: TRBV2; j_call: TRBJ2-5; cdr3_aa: ANQRGRRETQY
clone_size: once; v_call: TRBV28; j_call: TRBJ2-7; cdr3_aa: ASLPPGRAYEQY
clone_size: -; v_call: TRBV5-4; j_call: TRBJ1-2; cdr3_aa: ASRGGADGYT
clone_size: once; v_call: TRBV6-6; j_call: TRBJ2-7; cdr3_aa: ASSRPRAGVISYEQY
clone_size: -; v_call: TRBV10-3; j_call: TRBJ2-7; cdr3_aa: AIRQTSGSGYEQY
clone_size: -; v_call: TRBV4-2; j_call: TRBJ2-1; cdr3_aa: ASGTGTANNEQF
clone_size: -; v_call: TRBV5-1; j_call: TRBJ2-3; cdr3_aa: ASSLAFLSVSDTQY
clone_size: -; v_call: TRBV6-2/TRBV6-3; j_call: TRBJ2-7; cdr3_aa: ASTPQGWPYEQY
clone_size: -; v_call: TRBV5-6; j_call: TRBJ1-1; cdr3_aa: ASSFLTTGWTEAF
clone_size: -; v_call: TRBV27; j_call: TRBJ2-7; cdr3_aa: ASSLFAGTGAYEQY
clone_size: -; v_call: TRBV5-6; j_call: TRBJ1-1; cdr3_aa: ASSYPRLGRPPGEAF
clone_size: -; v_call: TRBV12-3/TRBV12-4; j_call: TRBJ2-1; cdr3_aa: ASSLNGSSGKF
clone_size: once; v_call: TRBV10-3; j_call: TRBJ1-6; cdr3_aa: AISESWTGASPLH
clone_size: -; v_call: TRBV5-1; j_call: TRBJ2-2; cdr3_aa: ASSPTSGETGELF
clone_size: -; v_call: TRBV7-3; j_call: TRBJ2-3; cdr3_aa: ASSFTAGGPGDTQY
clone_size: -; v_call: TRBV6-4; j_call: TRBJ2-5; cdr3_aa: ASSDPRVSGRAGETQY
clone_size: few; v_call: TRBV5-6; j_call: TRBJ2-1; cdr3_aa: ASRRDSANEQF
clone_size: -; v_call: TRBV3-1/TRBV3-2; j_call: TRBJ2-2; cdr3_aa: ASSQGQGEELF
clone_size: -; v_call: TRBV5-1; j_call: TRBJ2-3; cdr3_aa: ASSLRPSGRDMDTQY
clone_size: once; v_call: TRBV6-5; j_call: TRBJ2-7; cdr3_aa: ASKDRGFEQY
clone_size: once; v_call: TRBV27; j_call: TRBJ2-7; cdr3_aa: ASSPNPAQGAIYEQY
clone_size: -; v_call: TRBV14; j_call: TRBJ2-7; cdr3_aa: ASSPPGGGAYEQY
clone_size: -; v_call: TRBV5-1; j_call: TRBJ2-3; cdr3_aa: ASSPPGLAVVRDDTQY
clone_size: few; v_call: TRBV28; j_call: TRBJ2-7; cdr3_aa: ASSSPAGGSSGEQY
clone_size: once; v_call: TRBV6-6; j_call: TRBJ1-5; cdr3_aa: ASSADRNQPQH
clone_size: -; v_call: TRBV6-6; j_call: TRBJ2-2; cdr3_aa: ASSPDRAGTGELF
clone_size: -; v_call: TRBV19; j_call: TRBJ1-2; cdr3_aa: ASEAGGGYGYT
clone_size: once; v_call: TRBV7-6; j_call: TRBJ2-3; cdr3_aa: ASSRTGADTQY
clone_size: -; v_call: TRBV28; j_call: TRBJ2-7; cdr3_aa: ASSPTLTGSEQY
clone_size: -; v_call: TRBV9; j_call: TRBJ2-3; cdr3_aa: ASSPVPGGTDTQY
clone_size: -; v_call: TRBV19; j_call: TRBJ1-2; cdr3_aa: ASSMGGSGGYT
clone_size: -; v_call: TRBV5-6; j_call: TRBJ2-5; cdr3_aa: ASSPGPTSGSETQY
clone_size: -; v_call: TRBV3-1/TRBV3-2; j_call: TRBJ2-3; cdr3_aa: ASSQLEGRGRTDTQY
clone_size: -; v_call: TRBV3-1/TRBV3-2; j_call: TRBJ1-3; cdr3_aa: ASSLSPSSGNTIY
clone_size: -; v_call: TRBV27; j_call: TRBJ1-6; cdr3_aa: ASKDRATLH
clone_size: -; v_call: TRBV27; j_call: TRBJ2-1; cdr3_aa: ASSLRREIYNEQF
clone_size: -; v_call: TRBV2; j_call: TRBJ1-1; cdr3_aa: ASRITGVAF
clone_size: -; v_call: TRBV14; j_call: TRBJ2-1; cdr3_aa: ASSRGTSIYNEQF
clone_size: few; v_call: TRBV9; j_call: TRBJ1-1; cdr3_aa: ASSPQLNTEAF
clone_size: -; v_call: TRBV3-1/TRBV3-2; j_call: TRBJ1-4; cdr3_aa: ASSQVQGATTNEKLF
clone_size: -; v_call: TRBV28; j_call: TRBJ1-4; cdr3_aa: ASSSSTGGNEKLF
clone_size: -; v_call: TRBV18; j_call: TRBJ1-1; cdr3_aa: ASSSDRVVKNTEAF
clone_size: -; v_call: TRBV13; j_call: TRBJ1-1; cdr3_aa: ASSLTQNTEAF
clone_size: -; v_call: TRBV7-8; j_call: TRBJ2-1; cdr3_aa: ASSLLRQGVAYNEQF
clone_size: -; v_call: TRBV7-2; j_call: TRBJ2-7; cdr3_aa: ASRPRLAGNYEQY
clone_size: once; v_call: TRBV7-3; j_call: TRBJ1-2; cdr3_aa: ASSLEPGRGYT
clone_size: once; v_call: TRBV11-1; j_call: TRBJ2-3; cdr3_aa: ASSHRGLDTDTQY
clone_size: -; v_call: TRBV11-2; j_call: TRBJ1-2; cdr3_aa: ASSLESGSAYGYT
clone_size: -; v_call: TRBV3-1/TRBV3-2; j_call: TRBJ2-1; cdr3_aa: ASSQVAGAGNEQF
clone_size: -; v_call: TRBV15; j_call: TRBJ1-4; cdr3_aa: ATSRGTGILNEKLF
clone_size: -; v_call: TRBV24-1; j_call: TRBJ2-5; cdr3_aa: ATSDRTGGQETQY
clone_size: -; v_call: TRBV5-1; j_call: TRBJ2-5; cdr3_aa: ASSLVASRRETQY
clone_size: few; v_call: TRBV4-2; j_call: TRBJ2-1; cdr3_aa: ASSLTGGQANEQF
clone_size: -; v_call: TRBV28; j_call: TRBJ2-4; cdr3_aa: ASSFVRDRPLAKNIQY